This paragraph reports one T cell receptor beta chain. This entry comes from a study of blood T cell repertoires in COVID-19. Study context: Some COVID-19 samples were acute and others convalescent; all came from the United States, Italy and Spain. In each case, the material was cDNA or gDNA derived from T cells, B-cell-depleted T cells, or PBMCs.

The CDR3 consists of 13 residues. The V gene lost 6 bases and the J gene lost 4 bases, with 12 bases spanning the gap. The germline CDR1 and CDR2 sequences are MNHEY and SVGAGI. In the original processing: Amplification of reference gene primers provided the estimated nucleated cell counts. Sequencing used immunoSEQ multiplex PCR; TCRdb keeps in-frame clones, though not all of them. V and J calls plus clone size are reproduced from that table; the DNA served to infer D and trimming. The sample has around 200,000 clones, 70% to 85% seen once. Material: peripheral blood. The chain is built from TRBV6-5 and TRBJ1-2, with D possibly TRBD1 on 6 matching bases. The receptor comes from a woman aged 50 to 60 with acute or convalescent COVID-19. The chain's CDR3 is CASRRTETYGYTF. The CDR3 bases are TGTGCCAGCAGGCGGACAGAAACCTATGGCTACACCTTC.